This passage covers 10 T cell receptor beta chains from one sample sequenced in a study of blood T cells in healthy people across ages. A second roughly 6 to 11 cycle PCR used barcoded and J-beta primers. Via MiXCR, TCRdb re-called the 5' RACE reads, giving one row per CDR3 protein. Here the sample spans a few hundred thousand distinct CDR3 sequences, over 45% being singletons. Material for sequencing was blood. These receptors originate from a man aged 55-75 years in good health.

CDR3 coding DNA: TGCGCCAGCAGCCCTGGGGGAAGCGGCCTAACCTACGAGCAGTACTTC. It specifies CASSPGGSGLTYEQYF. The chain carries TRBV10-2 and TRBJ2-5; the D call may be TRBD1 or TRBD2 (5 bases each). The J call is doubtful: the DNA matches TRBJ2-7 better. The CDR3 is 16 amino acids. Germline CDR1 WSHSY, CDR2 SAAADI.

This clonotype was observed at least ten times. This rearrangement joins TRBV29-1 to TRBJ2-1; 7 bases agree with TRBD1. CDR3 length equals 16 residues. The ends lost 1 base at V and 7 bases at J; junction bases unmatched: 13. CDR1 and CDR2 (germline): SQVTM, ANQGSEA. CDR3 residues: CSVEGGFRDSPNEQFF. CDR3 DNA: TGCAGCGTTGAAGGGGGATTCCGGGACAGCCCTAATGAGCAGTTCTTC.

The CDR3 region has the DNA TGCGCCAGCAGTCAATCGGGGGCCCGGGACAGGGGACCCTATGGCTACACCTTC. Residues: CASSQSGARDRGPYGYTF. The rearrangement links TRBV23-1 to TRBJ1-2; TRBD1 matches at 10 bases. Being an ORF, TRBV23-1 has a function that is uncertain. The CDR3 runs 18 residues. The junction had 11 bases not matched to a gene; V was cut back by 0 bases and J by 4 bases.

The table lists this clonotype with a few counts. The chain recombines TRBV6-2 or TRBV6-3 with TRBJ2-4, with unresolved D. The DNA end is more similar to TRBJ2-7, so the J call may be wrong. CDR3 length: 12 residues. CDR1 is MNHEY and CDR2 is SVGEGT in the germline V gene. In DNA, the CDR3 is TGTGCCAGCAGTTATGTGACCCACGAGCAGTACTTC. It encodes CASSYVTHEQYF.

This clonotype was found a few times. CDR3 in DNA: TGTGCCAGCAGTTCCTTGGACTGGGGAGGGGAGACCCAGTACTTC. Translated: CASSSLDWGGETQYF. V usage is TRBV6-6 and J usage is TRBJ2-5; TRBD2 matches at 7 bases. Germline CDR1 and CDR2: MNHNY and SVGAGI (reference sequence). After removal of 4 bases from V and 5 bases from J, the junction contained 10 bases not matched to a gene. The CDR3 has 15 amino acids.

The chain links TRBV7-2 to TRBJ2-7; 10 nucleotides match TRBD2. The V gene end was trimmed by 5 bases and the J gene end by 4 bases; junction bases not matched to a gene: 8. CDR1 SGHTA and CDR2 FQGNSA come from the germline V gene. The CDR3 runs 15 residues. The chain's CDR3 is CASSLKAGGVYEQYF. CDR3 coding DNA: TGTGCCAGCAGCCTGAAAGCGGGAGGGGTGTACGAGCAGTACTTC.

V is TRBV3-1 and J is TRBJ2-3; D is possibly TRBD1 or TRBD2 (6 bases each). There are 16 residues in the CDR3. Trimming left V 1 base short and J 3 bases short, with 14 bases between. Germline CDR1 reads LGHDT; CDR2 reads YNNKEL (reference sequence). CDR3: CASSQGGRGRTDTQYF. CDR3 DNA sequence: TGTGCCAGCAGCCAAGGAGGAAGGGGGAGGACAGATACGCAGTATTTT.

In this sample, this clonotype turned up many times. The V call is TRBV12-3 or TRBV12-4, the J call TRBJ2-3; D call uncertain. CDR3 length: 13 residues. The V gene lost 3 bases and the J gene lost 5 bases, with 9 bases spanning the gap. CDR3 DNA: TGTGCCAGCAGTTTGTACACCGGAGATACGCAGTATTTT. Residues: CASSLYTGDTQYF.

J is TRBJ2-1 and V is TRBV20-1; no clear D. CDR1 is DFQATT and CDR2 is SNEGSKA in the germline V gene (reference sequence). The V gene lost 5 bases and the J gene lost 0 bases, with 11 bases spanning the gap. The CDR3 extends over 14 amino acids. The CDR3 DNA sequence: TGCAGTGCTCAAGGGCGGAGCTCCTACAATGAGCAGTTCTTC. Its translation: CSAQGRSSYNEQFF.

V is TRBV18 and J is TRBJ2-3; D is ambiguous. The CDR3 contains 14 residues. V dropped 3 bases and J dropped 2 bases, with 9 bases sitting between them. The germline V gene has CDR1 KGHSH and CDR2 LQKENI. This CDR3 reads CASSPEQFTDTQYF. The CDR3 bases are TGTGCCAGCTCACCGGAGCAGTTCACAGATACGCAGTATTTT.